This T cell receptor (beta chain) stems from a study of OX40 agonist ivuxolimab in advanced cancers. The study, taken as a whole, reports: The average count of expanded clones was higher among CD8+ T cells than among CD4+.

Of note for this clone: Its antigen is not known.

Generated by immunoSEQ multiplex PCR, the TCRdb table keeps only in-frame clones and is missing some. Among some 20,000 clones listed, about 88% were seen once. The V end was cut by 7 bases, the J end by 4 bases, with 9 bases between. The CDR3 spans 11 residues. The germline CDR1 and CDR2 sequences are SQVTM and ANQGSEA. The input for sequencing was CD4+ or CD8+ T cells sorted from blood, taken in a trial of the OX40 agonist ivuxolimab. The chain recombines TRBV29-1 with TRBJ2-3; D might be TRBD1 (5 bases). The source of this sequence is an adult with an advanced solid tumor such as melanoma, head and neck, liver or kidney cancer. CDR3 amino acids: CSAQGSDTQYF. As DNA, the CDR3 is TGCAGCGCCCAGGGTTCAGATACGCAGTATTTT.